This TCR beta chain was documented in a study of CD8+ T cells in alopecia areata. Researchers gathered lesional scalp punch biopsies and peripheral blood from patients with alopecia areata. RNA, once extracted, was reverse transcribed into cDNA for use as the sequencing template. Sequenced by immunoSEQ multiplex PCR; TCRdb stores in-frame clones only, minus some. The sample carries approximately 150,000 clones, 87% recorded once. From germline, CDR1 is SGHRS and CDR2 YFSETQ. The CDR3 contains 14 residues. V was cut by 2 bases and J by 1 base, with 10 bases left in between. The starting material was CD8+ T cells sorted from blood, obtained at week 0. This rearrangement joins TRBV5-1 to TRBJ2-7; D is perhaps TRBD2 (5 bases). This TCR derives from a human donor with alopecia areata. The CDR3 DNA reads as TGCGCCAGCAGCTTTGGTTCGGGATCCTACGAGCAGTACTTC. Translating it yields CASSFGSGSYEQYF.